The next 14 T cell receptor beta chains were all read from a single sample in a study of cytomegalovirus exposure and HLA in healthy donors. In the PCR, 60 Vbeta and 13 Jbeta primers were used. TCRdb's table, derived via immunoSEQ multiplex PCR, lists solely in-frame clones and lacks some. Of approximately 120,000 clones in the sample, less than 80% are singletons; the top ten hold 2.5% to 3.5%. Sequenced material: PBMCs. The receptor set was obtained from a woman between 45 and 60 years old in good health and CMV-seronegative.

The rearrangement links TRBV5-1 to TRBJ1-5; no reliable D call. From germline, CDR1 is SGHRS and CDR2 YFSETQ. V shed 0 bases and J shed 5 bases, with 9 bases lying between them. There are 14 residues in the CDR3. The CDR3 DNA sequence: TGCGCCAGCAGCTTGGATTCCGGGGATCAGCCCCAGCATTTT. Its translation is CASSLDSGDQPQHF.

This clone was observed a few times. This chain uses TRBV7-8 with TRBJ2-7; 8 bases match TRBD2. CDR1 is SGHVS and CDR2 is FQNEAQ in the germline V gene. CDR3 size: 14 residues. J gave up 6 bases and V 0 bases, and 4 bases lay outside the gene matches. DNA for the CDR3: TGTGCCAGCAGCTTAGCGCGGGGGGTGGGCGAGCAGTACTTC. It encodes CASSLARGVGEQYF.

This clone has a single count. As DNA, the CDR3 is TGTGCCAGCAGCTTAGCCGCTTTCAGCTCCTACAATGAGCAGTTCTTC. Protein sequence: CASSLAAFSSYNEQFF. This chain uses TRBV7-2 with TRBJ2-1, with D uncertain. CDR3 size: 16 residues. Trimming took off 0 bases at V and 0 bases at J, with 9 bases between the two ends. CDR1 is SGHTA, CDR2 FQGNSA, per germline.

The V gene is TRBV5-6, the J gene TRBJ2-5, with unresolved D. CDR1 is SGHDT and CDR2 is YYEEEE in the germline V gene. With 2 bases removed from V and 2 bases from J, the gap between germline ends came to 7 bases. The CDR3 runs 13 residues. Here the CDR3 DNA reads TGTGCCAGCAGCTTATTCAGTCAAGAGACCCAGTACTTC. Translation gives CASSLFSQETQYF. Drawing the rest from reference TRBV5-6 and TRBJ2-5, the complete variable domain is DAGVTQSPTHLIKTRGQQVTLRCSPKSGHDTVSWYQQALGQGPQFIFQYYEEEERQRGNFPDRFSGHQFPNYSSELNVNALLLGDSALYLCASSLFSQETQYFGPGTRLLVL.

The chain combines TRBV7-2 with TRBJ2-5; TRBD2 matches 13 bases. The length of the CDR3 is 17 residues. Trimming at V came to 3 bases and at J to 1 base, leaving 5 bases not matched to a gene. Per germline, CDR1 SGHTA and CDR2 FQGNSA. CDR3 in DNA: TGTGCCAGCAGCTTCGGACTAGCGGGAGAGACCCAAGAGACCCAGTACTTC. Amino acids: CASSFGLAGETQETQYF.

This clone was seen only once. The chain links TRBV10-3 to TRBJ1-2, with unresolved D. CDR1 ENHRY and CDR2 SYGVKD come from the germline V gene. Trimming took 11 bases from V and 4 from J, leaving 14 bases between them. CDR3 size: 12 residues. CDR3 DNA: TGTGCCTCGGCGGAGGGAAGCTATGGCTACACCTTC. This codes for CASAEGSYGYTF.

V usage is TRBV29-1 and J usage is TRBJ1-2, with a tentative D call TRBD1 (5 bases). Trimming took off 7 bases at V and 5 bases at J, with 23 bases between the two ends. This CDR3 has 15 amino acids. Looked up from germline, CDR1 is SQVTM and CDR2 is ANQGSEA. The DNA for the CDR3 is TGCAGCGCCCTCGGGGGTACAGGCTCACAATATGGCTACACCTTC. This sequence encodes CSALGGTGSQYGYTF.

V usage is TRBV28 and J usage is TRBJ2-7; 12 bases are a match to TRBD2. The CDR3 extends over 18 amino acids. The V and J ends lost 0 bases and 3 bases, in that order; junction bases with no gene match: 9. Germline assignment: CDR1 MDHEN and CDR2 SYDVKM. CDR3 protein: CASSLWSSGRGSLYEQYF. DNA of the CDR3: TGTGCCAGCAGTTTATGGTCTAGCGGGAGGGGGTCTCTCTACGAGCAGTACTTC.

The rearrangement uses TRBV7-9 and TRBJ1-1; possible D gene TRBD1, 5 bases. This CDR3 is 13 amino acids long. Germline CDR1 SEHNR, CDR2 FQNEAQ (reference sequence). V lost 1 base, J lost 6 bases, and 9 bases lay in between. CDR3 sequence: CASSLGDWAEAFF. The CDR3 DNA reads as TGTGCCAGCAGCTTAGGGGACTGGGCTGAAGCTTTCTTT.

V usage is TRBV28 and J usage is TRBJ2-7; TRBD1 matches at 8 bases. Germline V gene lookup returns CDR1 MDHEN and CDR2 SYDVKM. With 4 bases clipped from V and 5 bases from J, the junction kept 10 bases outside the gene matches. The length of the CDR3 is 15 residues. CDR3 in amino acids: CASSSRQGFVDEQYF. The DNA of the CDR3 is TGTGCCAGCAGTTCCAGACAGGGGTTCGTCGACGAGCAGTACTTC.

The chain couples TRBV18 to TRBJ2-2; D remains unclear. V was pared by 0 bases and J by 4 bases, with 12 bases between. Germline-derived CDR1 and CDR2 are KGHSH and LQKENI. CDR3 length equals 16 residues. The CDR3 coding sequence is TGTGCCAGCTCACCACCGTCGCGGTCGGGCACCGGGGAGCTGTTTTTT. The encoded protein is CASSPPSRSGTGELFF.

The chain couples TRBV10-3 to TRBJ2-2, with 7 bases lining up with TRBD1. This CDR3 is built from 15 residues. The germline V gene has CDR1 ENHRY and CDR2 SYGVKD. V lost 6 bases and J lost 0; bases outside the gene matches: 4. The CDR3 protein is CAIRETGTNTGELFF. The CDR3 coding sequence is TGTGCCATCAGGGAGACAGGGACGAACACCGGGGAGCTGTTTTTT.

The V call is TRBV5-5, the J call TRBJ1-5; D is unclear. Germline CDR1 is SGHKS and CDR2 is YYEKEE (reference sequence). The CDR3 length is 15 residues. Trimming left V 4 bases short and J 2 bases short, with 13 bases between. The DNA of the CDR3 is TGTGCCAGCAGCATAACAGAGATACGCAATCAGCCCCAGCATTTT. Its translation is CASSITEIRNQPQHF.

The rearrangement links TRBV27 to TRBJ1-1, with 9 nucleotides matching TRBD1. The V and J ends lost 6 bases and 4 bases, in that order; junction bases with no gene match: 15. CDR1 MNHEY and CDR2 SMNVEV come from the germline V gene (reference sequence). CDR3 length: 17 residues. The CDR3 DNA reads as TGTGCCAGCAGCCTAATCGGACAGGGGCGAGGGAGCACTGAAGCTTTCTTT. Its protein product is CASSLIGQGRGSTEAFF.